Shown below are 27 T cell receptor beta chains from a single sample sequenced in a study of T cells in Graves' hyperthyroidism and ophthalmopathy. The CDR3 regions of TCR beta were amplified from RNA transcripts. In the first-round RT-PCR of the TCR CDR3, the HTBI primer set was used. TCRdb reprocessed the multiplex PCR reads via MiXCR and lists one record per CDR3 protein. The profile covers 500,000 or so distinct CDR3 sequences, with 16% appearing a single time and approximately 30% taken by the ten largest. Sequenced: blood. Receptors originate from a woman between 25 and 40 years old with Graves' ophthalmopathy.

This chain connects TRBV12-3 or TRBV12-4 to TRBJ2-3; the match to TRBD2 covers 11 bases. The CDR3 length is 16 residues. The V segment lost 4 bases and the J segment 8 bases; nucleotides outside the gene matches: 11. The CDR3 DNA reads as TGTGCCAGCAGTTCTGCGACTAGCGGGATAGTTAGTACGCAGTATTTT. As protein: CASSSATSGIVSTQYF.

On this clonotype itself: Mismatch with germline at one junction end may stem from a read error. CDR3 nucleotides: TGTGCCAGCAGTGAGCGGTATTGGGAGGGAGAGGAGGGAACTGAAGCTTTCTTT. Translation: CASSERYWEGEEGTEAFF. The rearrangement joins TRBV10-3 to TRBJ1-1; D not resolved. The germline V gene has CDR1 ENHRY and CDR2 SYGVKD. The CDR3 has 18 residues.

As regards this clonotype: A clone one base away is much larger, so this may be a read error. This rearrangement joins TRBV7-2 to TRBJ2-1; no definite D call. Germline CDR1 SGHTA, CDR2 FQGNSA. There are 13 residues in the CDR3. The CDR3 here is CASSSSRSHEEFF. The DNA of the CDR3 is TGTGCCAGCAGCTCTTCTAGGAGTCATGAGGAGTTCTTC.

This clonotype has a handful of counts. The chain recombines TRBV4-1 with TRBJ2-2, with 8 bases lining up with TRBD2. Looked up from germline, CDR1 is MGHRA and CDR2 is YSYEKL. The CDR3 runs to 16 residues. The ends lost 1 base at V and 5 bases at J; junction bases unmatched: 6. This CDR3 reads CASSQAGLARTGELFF. The CDR3 nucleotides read TGCGCCAGCAGCCAAGCAGGACTAGCAAGAACCGGGGAGCTGTTTTTT.

V and J are TRBV10-2 and TRBJ2-3, with D uncertain. The V end lost 7 bases, the J end lost 3 bases, and 23 bases lay between the germline ends. Germline V CDR1 and CDR2: WSHSY, SAAADI. The length of the CDR3 is 17 residues. DNA of the CDR3: TGCGCCAGCATCCCCCGAGCTGGGGTCTCCGTAACAGATACGCAGTATTTT. Residues: CASIPRAGVSVTDTQYF.

The table lists this clonotype with many counts. The chain carries TRBV28 and TRBJ1-1; D is possibly TRBD1 (6 bases). CDR3 length equals 18 residues. Germline CDR1 is MDHEN and CDR2 is SYDVKM. Trimming cost V 6 bases and J 0 bases, with 23 bases left between them. The CDR3 spells CASSLISGGPVMNTEAFF. As DNA, the CDR3 is TGTGCCAGCAGCCTCATCTCTGGGGGGCCTGTTATGAACACTGAAGCTTTCTTT.

Many counts were recorded for this clonotype. V usage is TRBV13 and J usage is TRBJ1-3; D is uncertain. There are 15 residues in the CDR3. V lost 2 bases, J lost 0 bases, and 8 bases lay in between. CDR1 and CDR2 from the germline V gene are PRHDT and FYEKMQ (reference sequence). CDR3 residues: CASSLRGLSGNTIYF. The DNA for the CDR3 is TGTGCCAGCAGCTTAAGAGGTCTCTCTGGAAACACCATATATTTT.

This chain links TRBV3-1 with TRBJ2-7; tentatively, D is TRBD1 (5 bases). The germline V and J ends were trimmed by 1 base and 0 bases, with 7 bases remaining between them. Germline CDR1 reads LGHDT; CDR2 reads YNNKEL (reference sequence). CDR3 length: 14 amino acids. The CDR3 reads CASSQGTISYEQYF. In DNA, the CDR3 is TGTGCCAGCAGCCAAGGGACAATCTCCTACGAGCAGTACTTC.

The rearrangement uses TRBV7-2 and TRBJ1-6; D remains unclear. Trimming stripped 4 bases from V and 14 bases from J, with 21 bases between. The CDR3 sequence is 15 residues long. The V gene's germline CDR1 is SGHTA and CDR2 FQGNSA. The CDR3 DNA is TGTGCCAGCAGCTCCTCGGACGGGCCTCATCGGTCCCTCCACTTT. Translation gives CASSSSDGPHRSLHF.

This clonotype came up a few times. The rearrangement links TRBV29-1 to TRBJ1-2; 8 nucleotides line up with TRBD1. The V gene end was trimmed by 4 bases and the J gene end by 7 bases; junction bases not matched to a gene: 5. Looked up from germline, CDR1 is SQVTM and CDR2 is ANQGSEA. The CDR3 totals 12 residues. As DNA, the CDR3 is TGCAGCGTTGTTGGGGGACAGGCTGGCTACACCTTC. This gives the protein CSVVGGQAGYTF.

This clonotype appeared many times. V and J are TRBV4-3 and TRBJ1-1, with D possibly matching TRBD1 (5 bases). Germline CDR1 reads LGHNA; CDR2 reads YSLEER. The CDR3 has 17 residues. Trimming removed 0 bases from V and 1 base from J, with 15 bases in between. The CDR3 nucleotides read TGCGCCAGCAGCCAAGATCTCGTAGGCGGGGCGAACACTGAAGCTTTCTTT. Amino acid sequence: CASSQDLVGGANTEAFF.

In this sample, this clonotype turned up many times. The chain uses TRBV28 and TRBJ2-1, with a weak D call TRBD2 (8 bases). The germline V gene has CDR1 MDHEN and CDR2 SYDVKM. This CDR3 has 18 residues. V gave up 1 base and J gave up 7 bases, with 23 bases separating them. The CDR3 here is CASSLSGGLGSLGNEQFF. CDR3 sequence (DNA): TGTGCCAGCAGTTTATCAGGGGGACTAGGGAGCCTTGGGAATGAGCAGTTCTTC.

This clonotype was counted between two and nine times. J is TRBJ2-1 and V is TRBV14; 13 nucleotides line up with TRBD2. This CDR3 comprises 17 residues. Germline CDR1 and CDR2: SGHDN and FVKESK. Trimming took 0 bases from V and 9 from J; bases not matched to a gene: 8. CDR3 nucleotides: TGTGCCAGCAGCCAAGAGGGTGGGACTAGCGGGACTCTTGAGCAGTTCTTC. Its protein is CASSQEGGTSGTLEQFF.

Many counts were recorded for this clonotype. The rearrangement links TRBV20-1 to TRBJ2-7; perhaps TRBD1 as D (8 bases). The germline CDR1 and CDR2 sequences are DFQATT and SNEGSKA (reference sequence). This CDR3 spans 13 amino acids. V shed 4 bases and J shed 3 bases, with 13 bases lying between them. In DNA form, the CDR3 reads TGCAGTGCTATACAGGGGGGGATCTACGAGCAGTACTTC. Residues: CSAIQGGIYEQYF.

This clonotype turned up a few times. The V gene is TRBV7-9, the J gene TRBJ1-5, with D unclear. Germline values: CDR1 SEHNR, CDR2 FQNEAQ (reference sequence). This CDR3 contains 15 residues. V dropped 5 bases and J dropped 2 bases, with 13 bases sitting between them. The CDR3 here is CASSRITDGNQPQHF. CDR3 DNA sequence: TGTGCCAGCAGCCGGATAACGGATGGCAATCAGCCCCAGCATTTT.

This clonotype was seen repeatedly, ten times or more. The rearrangement links TRBV4-2 to TRBJ1-2; no firm D call. Trimming removed 0 bases from V and 6 bases from J, with 17 bases in between. CDR3 size: 16 residues. The germline V gene has CDR1 LGHNA and CDR2 YNFKEQ. The CDR3 coding sequence is TGTGCCAGCAGCCAAGAAACGGTTCGAAGCCAGGATGGCTACACCTTC. It is translated as CASSQETVRSQDGYTF.

V and J are TRBV7-9 and TRBJ2-5, with 12 bases identical to TRBD1. The CDR3 is 15 amino acids. J lost 2 bases, V lost 3 bases, and 1 base had no gene match. Germline V gives CDR1 SEHNR, CDR2 FQNEAQ (reference sequence). DNA for the CDR3: TGTGCCAGCAGCTTGGGACAGGGGGCGCAAGAGACCCAGTACTTC. Translation: CASSLGQGAQETQYF.

This clonotype was found a few times. This sequence joins TRBV7-3 and TRBJ2-3; D possibly corresponds to TRBD1 (5 bases). The germline V and J ends were trimmed by 4 bases and 3 bases, with 14 bases remaining between them. CDR3 size: 15 residues. CDR1 SGHTA and CDR2 FQGTGA come from the germline V gene. The CDR3 nucleotides read TGTGCCAGCAGCTCTACAGGCGGAGTAACAGATACGCAGTATTTT. It encodes CASSSTGGVTDTQYF. Full variable domain (missing parts from reference TRBV7-3 and TRBJ2-3): GAGVSQTPSNKVTEKGKYVELRCDPISGHTALYWYRQSLGQGPEFLIYFQGTGAADDSGLPNDRFFAVRPEGSVSTLKIQRTERGDSAVYLCASSSTGGVTDTQYFGPGTRLTVL.

This clonotype occurred many times. The chain links TRBV30 to TRBJ1-1; no reliable D call. Germline V gene lookup returns CDR1 GTSNPN and CDR2 SVGIG (reference sequence). The V end was cut by 1 base, the J end by 7 bases, with 13 bases between. The CDR3 runs 13 residues. The CDR3 loop is CAWSGRPYIEAFF. In nucleotides, the CDR3 is TGTGCCTGGAGTGGGAGGCCATACATTGAAGCTTTCTTT.

This clonotype was picked up many times. The chain has TRBV7-2 and TRBJ2-3; either TRBD1 or TRBD2 may supply D (6 bases each). Trimming pared 8 bases from V and 4 bases from J, leaving 10 bases between. The CDR3 is 12 residues long. Germline CDR1 is SGHTA and CDR2 is FQGNSA. The CDR3 sequence: CASLGGSDTQYF. The CDR3 DNA is TGTGCCAGCCTGGGGGGCTCAGATACGCAGTATTTT.

This clonotype was seen at least ten times. The chain couples TRBV20-1 to TRBJ2-7; maybe TRBD2 (6 bases). Germline lookup yields CDR1 DFQATT and CDR2 SNEGSKA (reference sequence). V was clipped by 5 bases and J by 0 bases, with 8 bases between them. CDR3 size: 12 residues. CDR3 loop: CSAGTYSYEQYF. The CDR3 nucleotides read TGCAGTGCTGGGACTTACTCCTACGAGCAGTACTTC.

This clonotype occurred a few times. The CDR3 bases are TGCAGTGCTAGCCTTACAGGGGCTTCCTCCACAGATACGCAGTATTTT. It translates to CSASLTGASSTDTQYF. The chain couples TRBV20-1 to TRBJ2-3; 7 bases are a match to TRBD1. The trim removed 3 bases at V and 2 bases at J, leaving 11 bases unmatched. Germline lookup yields CDR1 DFQATT and CDR2 SNEGSKA (reference sequence). The CDR3 covers 16 residues.

The J gene is TRBJ2-7, the V gene TRBV20-1; D might be TRBD2 (5 bases). Germline V gives CDR1 DFQATT, CDR2 SNEGSKA (reference sequence). Deletions cut 3 bases from V and 6 bases from J, with 24 bases between. The CDR3 runs 16 residues. CDR3 sequence reads: CSASPSPHSIRGEQYF. The CDR3 DNA is TGCAGTGCTAGTCCTTCCCCACATTCGATCCGGGGCGAGCAGTACTTC.

In its sample, this clonotype was seen many times. CDR3 bases: TGCGCCAGCAGCTTGGTTGGGAGAGAGACCCAGTACTTC. Translating gives CASSLVGRETQYF. This chain uses TRBV5-1 with TRBJ2-5, with D perhaps TRBD2 (5 bases). CDR1 SGHRS and CDR2 YFSETQ come from the germline V gene. Between the trimmed V and J ends, which lost 0 bases and 4 bases, there was a span of 7 bases. CDR3 length equals 13 residues. Variable domain in full (rest from reference TRBV5-1 and TRBJ2-5): KAGVTQTPRYLIKTRGQQVTLSCSPISGHRSVSWYQQTPGQGLQFLFEYFSETQRNKGNFPGRFSGRQFSNSRSEMNVSTLELGDSALYLCASSLVGRETQYFGPGTRLLVL.

The table lists this clonotype with many counts. This sequence joins TRBV20-1 and TRBJ1-5, with D perhaps matching TRBD1 (6 bases). The CDR3 contains 15 residues. Germline lookup yields CDR1 DFQATT and CDR2 SNEGSKA (reference sequence). V shed 3 bases and J shed 0 bases, with 12 bases lying between them. The CDR3 sequence: CSARGGGASNQPQHF. The DNA of the CDR3 is TGCAGTGCTAGGGGGGGCGGAGCTAGCAATCAGCCCCAGCATTTT.

This clonotype showed up just a few times. The chain recombines TRBV5-5 with TRBJ2-7; D ambiguous. This CDR3 spans 12 amino acids. Germline V lookup: CDR1 SGHKS, CDR2 YYEKEE (reference sequence). V lost 1 base and J 6 bases, leaving 8 bases between the germline ends. The CDR3 region is CASSLSSVEQYF. CDR3 nucleotides: TGTGCCAGCAGCTTGTCCAGCGTCGAGCAGTACTTC. Full variable domain (rest looked up from reference TRBV5-5 and TRBJ2-7): DAGVTQSPTHLIKTRGQQVTLRCSPISGHKSVSWYQQVLGQGPQFIFQYYEKEERGRGNFPDRFSARQFPNYSSELNVNALLLGDSALYLCASSLSSVEQYFGPGTRLTVT.

This clonotype was picked up a small number of times. The chain joins TRBV20-1 to TRBJ2-7; the match to TRBD1 covers 8 bases. The germline V gene encodes CDR1 DFQATT and CDR2 SNEGSKA (reference sequence). V gave up 6 bases and J gave up 2 bases; unmatched junction bases: 15. The CDR3 is made up of 16 amino acids. The DNA for the CDR3 is TGCAGTGCCCCACCGACAGGGGCCAGTCCTACCTACGAGCAGTACTTC. This sequence encodes CSAPPTGASPTYEQYF.